The T cell receptor (beta chain) described here comes from a study of blood T cell repertoires in COVID-19. Looking at the study overall: Sources were T cells, B-cell-depleted T cells, or PBMCs; the material itself was cDNA or gDNA.

Here immunoSEQ multiplex PCR was the method, and the copy in TCRdb shows in-frame clones only, minus some. Among around 300,000 clones listed, approximately 85% were seen once. Germline V gene lookup returns CDR1 MDHEN and CDR2 SYDVKM. V shed 1 base and J shed 12 bases, with 19 bases lying between them. CDR3 length: 14 residues. The TCR sequence derives from a human donor in a cohort sampled during active COVID-19. The chain carries TRBV28 and TRBJ2-7; D is possibly TRBD1 (5 bases). The material sequenced was peripheral blood. In DNA form, the CDR3 reads TGTGCCAGCAGTTTATCATCCGCCAGACAGCCTTTGTACTTC. Residues: CASSLSSARQPLYF.